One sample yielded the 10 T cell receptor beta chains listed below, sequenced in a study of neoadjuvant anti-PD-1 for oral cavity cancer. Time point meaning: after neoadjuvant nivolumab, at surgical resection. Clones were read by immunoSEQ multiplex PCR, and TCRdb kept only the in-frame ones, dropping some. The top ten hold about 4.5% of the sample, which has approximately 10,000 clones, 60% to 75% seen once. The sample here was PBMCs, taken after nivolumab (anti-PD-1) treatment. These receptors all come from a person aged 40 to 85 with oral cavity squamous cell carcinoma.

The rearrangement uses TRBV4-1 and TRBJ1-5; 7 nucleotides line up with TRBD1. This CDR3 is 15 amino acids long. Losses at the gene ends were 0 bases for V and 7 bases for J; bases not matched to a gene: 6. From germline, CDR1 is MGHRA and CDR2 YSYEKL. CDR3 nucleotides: TGCGCCAGCAGCCAAGACCTAGGGGGCTGGCAGCCCCAGCATTTT. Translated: CASSQDLGGWQPQHF.

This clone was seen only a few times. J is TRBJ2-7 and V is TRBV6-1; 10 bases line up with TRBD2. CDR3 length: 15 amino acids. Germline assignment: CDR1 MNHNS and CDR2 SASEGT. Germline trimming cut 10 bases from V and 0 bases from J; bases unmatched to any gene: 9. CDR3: CATPPASGSSYEQYF. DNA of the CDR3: TGTGCCACCCCGCCGGCTAGCGGGAGCTCCTACGAGCAGTACTTC.

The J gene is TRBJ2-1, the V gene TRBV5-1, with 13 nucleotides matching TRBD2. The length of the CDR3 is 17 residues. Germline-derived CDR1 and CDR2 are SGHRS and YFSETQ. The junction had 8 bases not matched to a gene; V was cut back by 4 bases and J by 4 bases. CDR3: CASSLRGTSGMYNEQFF. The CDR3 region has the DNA TGCGCCAGCAGCCTGAGGGGGACTAGCGGGATGTACAATGAGCAGTTCTTC.

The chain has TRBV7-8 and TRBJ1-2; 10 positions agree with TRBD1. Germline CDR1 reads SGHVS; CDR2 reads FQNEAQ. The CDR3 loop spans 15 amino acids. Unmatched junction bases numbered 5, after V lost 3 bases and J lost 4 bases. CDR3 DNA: TGTGCCAGCAGCTTGCGACAGGGGGCTGGCTATGGCTACACCTTC. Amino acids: CASSLRQGAGYGYTF.

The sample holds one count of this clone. CDR3 residues: CAITQGAYEDEQYF. The CDR3 nucleotides are TGTGCCATCACCCAGGGGGCCTATGAAGACGAGCAGTACTTC. The chain couples TRBV10-3 to TRBJ2-7, with TRBD1 matching over 8 bases. This CDR3 is built from 14 residues. Germline V gene data show CDR1 as ENHRY and CDR2 as SYGVKD. V was clipped by 7 bases and J by 5 bases; unmatched bases: 10.

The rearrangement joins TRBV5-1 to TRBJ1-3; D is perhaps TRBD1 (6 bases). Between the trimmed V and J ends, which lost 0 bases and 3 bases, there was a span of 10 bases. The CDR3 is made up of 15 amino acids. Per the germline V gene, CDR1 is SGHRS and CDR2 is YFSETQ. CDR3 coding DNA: TGCGCCAGCAGCTTGGACGGCAGGGGTGGAAACACCATATATTTT. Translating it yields CASSLDGRGGNTIYF.

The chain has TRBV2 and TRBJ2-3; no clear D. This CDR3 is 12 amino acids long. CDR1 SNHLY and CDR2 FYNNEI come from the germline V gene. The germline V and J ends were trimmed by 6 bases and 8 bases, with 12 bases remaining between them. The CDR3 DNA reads TGTGCCAGCAGCCCGAGAACCGTTACGCAGTATTTT. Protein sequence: CASSPRTVTQYF.

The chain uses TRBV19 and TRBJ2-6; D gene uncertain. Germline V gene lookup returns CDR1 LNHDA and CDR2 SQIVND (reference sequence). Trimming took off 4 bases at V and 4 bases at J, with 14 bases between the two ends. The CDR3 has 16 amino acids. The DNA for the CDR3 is TGTGCCAGTAGTACTCCCGCTGCCGAGGGGGCCAACGTCCTGACTTTC. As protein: CASSTPAAEGANVLTF.

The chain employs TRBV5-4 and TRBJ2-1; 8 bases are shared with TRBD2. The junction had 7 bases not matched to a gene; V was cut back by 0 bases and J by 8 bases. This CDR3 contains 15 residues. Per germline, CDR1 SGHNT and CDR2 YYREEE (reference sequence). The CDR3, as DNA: TGTGCCAGCAGCTTGGCCGGGAGGGCCCGGGATGAGCAGTTCTTC. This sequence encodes CASSLAGRARDEQFF.

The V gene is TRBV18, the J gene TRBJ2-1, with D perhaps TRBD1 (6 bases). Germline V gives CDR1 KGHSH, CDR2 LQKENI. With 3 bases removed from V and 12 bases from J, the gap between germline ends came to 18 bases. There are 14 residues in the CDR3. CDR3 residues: CASSPGTQFGGQFF. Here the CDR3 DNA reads TGTGCCAGCTCACCCGGGACACAGTTTGGGGGGCAGTTCTTC.